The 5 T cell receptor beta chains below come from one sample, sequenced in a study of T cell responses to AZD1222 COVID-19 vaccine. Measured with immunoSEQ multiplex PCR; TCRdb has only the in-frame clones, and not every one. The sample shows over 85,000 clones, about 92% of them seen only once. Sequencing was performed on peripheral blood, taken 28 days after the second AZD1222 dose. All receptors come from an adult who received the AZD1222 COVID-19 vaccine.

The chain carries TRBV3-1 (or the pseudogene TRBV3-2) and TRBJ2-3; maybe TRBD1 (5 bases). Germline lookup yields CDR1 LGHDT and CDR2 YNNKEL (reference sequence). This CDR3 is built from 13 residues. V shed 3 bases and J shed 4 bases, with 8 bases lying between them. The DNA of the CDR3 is TGTGCCAGCAGCCAGGACACCCCAGATACGCAGTATTTT. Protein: CASSQDTPDTQYF.

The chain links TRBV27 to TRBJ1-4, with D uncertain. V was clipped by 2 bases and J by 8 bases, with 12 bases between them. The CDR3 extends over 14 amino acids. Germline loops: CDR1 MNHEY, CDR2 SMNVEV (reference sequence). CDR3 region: CASSLRGFGEKLFF. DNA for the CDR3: TGTGCCAGCAGTTTAAGAGGGTTCGGGGAAAAACTGTTTTTT.

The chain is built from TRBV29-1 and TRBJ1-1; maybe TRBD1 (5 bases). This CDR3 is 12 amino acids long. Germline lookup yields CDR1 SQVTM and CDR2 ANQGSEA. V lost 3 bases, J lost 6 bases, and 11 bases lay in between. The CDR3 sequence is CSVDPRQSEAFF. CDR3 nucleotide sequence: TGCAGCGTTGACCCCCGACAGTCTGAAGCTTTCTTT.

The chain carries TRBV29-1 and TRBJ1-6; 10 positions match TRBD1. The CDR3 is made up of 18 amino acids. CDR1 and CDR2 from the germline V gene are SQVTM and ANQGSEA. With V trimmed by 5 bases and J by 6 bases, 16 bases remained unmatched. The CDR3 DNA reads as TGCAGCGTTCCTGAGACCCTTCCGGGACAGGGGCCTAATTCACCCCTCCACTTT. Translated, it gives CSVPETLPGQGPNSPLHF.

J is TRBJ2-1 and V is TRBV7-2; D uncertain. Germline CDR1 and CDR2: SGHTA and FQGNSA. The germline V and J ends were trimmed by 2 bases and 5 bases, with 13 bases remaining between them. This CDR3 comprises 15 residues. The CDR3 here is CASSLLAIGNNEQFF. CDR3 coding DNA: TGTGCCAGCAGCTTACTTGCGATTGGAAACAATGAGCAGTTCTTC.